These 32 T cell receptor beta chains share one sample of origin, sequenced in a study of blood T cell repertoires in COVID-19. TCRdb's copy holds only in-frame clones and misses some; the assay was immunoSEQ multiplex PCR. The top ten clones hold about 3.8% of a sample with approximately 120,000 clones, around 81% of them seen once. Sequenced material: peripheral blood. The receptors come from a woman aged 50 to 60 with acute or convalescent COVID-19.

The chain couples TRBV7-2 to TRBJ2-3, with 7 bases that match TRBD2. With 3 bases clipped from V and 0 bases from J, the junction kept 6 bases outside the gene matches. The CDR3 length is 16 residues. Germline-derived CDR1 and CDR2 are SGHTA and FQGNSA. CDR3 nucleotide sequence: TGTGCCAGCAGCTTGGGGGGGAGACGAAGCACAGATACGCAGTATTTT. It is translated as CASSLGGRRSTDTQYF.

V usage is TRBV5-8 and J usage is TRBJ2-3; D call uncertain. The CDR3 sequence is 11 residues long. V was cut by 4 bases and J by 3 bases, with 3 bases left in between. Per germline, CDR1 SGHTS and CDR2 YDEGEE. The CDR3, as DNA: TGTGCCAGCAGCCCGACAGATACGCAGTATTTT. Residues: CASSPTDTQYF.

The chain joins TRBV5-4 to TRBJ2-5; possibly TRBD2 for D (6 bases). CDR1 is SGHNT, CDR2 YYREEE, per germline (reference sequence). This CDR3 has 17 residues. The V gene lost 5 bases and the J gene lost 4 bases, with 24 bases spanning the gap. The DNA for the CDR3 is TGTGCCAGCAGTTCCAAGACGATAGGAGGGCCCGGAGAGACCCAGTACTTC. Protein sequence: CASSSKTIGGPGETQYF. The variable domain in full, completed from reference TRBV5-4 and TRBJ2-5, reads ETGVTQSPTHLIKTRGQQVTLRCSSQSGHNTVSWYQQALGQGPQFIFQYYREEENGRGNFPPRFSGLQFPNYSSELNVNALELDDSALYLCASSSKTIGGPGETQYFGPGTRLLVL.

The chain employs TRBV10-1 and TRBJ2-2; D remains unclear. The CDR3 sequence is 12 residues long. Per germline, CDR1 WNHNN and CDR2 SYGVQD (reference sequence). V shed 5 bases and J shed 4 bases, with 5 bases lying between them. The CDR3 protein is CASSTSTGELFF. In DNA form, the CDR3 reads TGCGCCAGCAGTACGAGCACCGGGGAGCTGTTTTTT.

DNA of the CDR3: TGTGCCAGCTCACCCCCACAGGGGATTGTTACGCAGTATTTT. This codes for CASSPPQGIVTQYF. The chain is built from TRBV18 and TRBJ2-3, with TRBD1 matching over 7 bases. Germline assignment: CDR1 KGHSH and CDR2 LQKENI. The ends lost 3 bases at V and 8 bases at J; junction bases unmatched: 8. The CDR3 is made up of 14 amino acids.

The rearrangement uses TRBV7-6 and TRBJ1-2; 7 bases match TRBD1. In germline, CDR1 is SGHVS, CDR2 FNYEAQ. Germline trimming cut 1 base from V and 2 bases from J; bases unmatched to any gene: 7. This CDR3 is built from 16 residues. The CDR3 nucleotides are TGTGCCAGCAGCTTAGGCGGGACAGCGCAGAACTATGGCTACACCTTC. Amino acid sequence: CASSLGGTAQNYGYTF.

This clone showed up just once. This rearrangement joins TRBV29-1 to TRBJ1-1, with unresolved D. Germline V CDR1 and CDR2: SQVTM, ANQGSEA. The CDR3 loop spans 10 amino acids. V gave up 3 bases and J gave up 7 bases, with 6 bases separating them. The CDR3 here is CSVEGVEAFF. In DNA, the CDR3 is TGCAGCGTTGAGGGCGTTGAAGCTTTCTTT.

The chain carries TRBV2 and TRBJ2-3, with D possibly TRBD2 on 6 matching bases. The V end lost 8 bases, the J end lost 6 bases, and 21 bases lay between the germline ends. The germline V gene encodes CDR1 SNHLY and CDR2 FYNNEI. The CDR3 runs to 15 residues. The CDR3 DNA is TGTGCCAGCGACGAGATTGGCGGGGAGAGGGATACGCAGTATTTT. It specifies CASDEIGGERDTQYF.

The chain has TRBV7-6 and TRBJ1-5, with D possibly TRBD1 on 5 matching bases. Germline V gene lookup returns CDR1 SGHVS and CDR2 FNYEAQ. Trimming pared 2 bases from V and 4 bases from J, leaving 9 bases between. The CDR3 consists of 14 residues. The CDR3 bases are TGTGCCAGCAGCTTAACGGGGGGGAATCAGCCCCAGCATTTT. It encodes CASSLTGGNQPQHF.

The V call is TRBV9, the J call TRBJ1-1; D is possibly TRBD1 (6 bases). The CDR3 contains 14 residues. CDR1 and CDR2 (germline): SGDLS, YYNGEE. V was pared by 0 bases and J by 4 bases, with 10 bases between. The CDR3 loop is CASSVGGGATEAFF. The CDR3 DNA sequence: TGTGCCAGCAGCGTAGGGGGGGGCGCCACTGAAGCTTTCTTT.

V is TRBV5-5 and J is TRBJ1-5, with 7 bases aligning to TRBD1. The V gene end was trimmed by 4 bases and the J gene end by 1 base; junction bases not matched to a gene: 5. From germline, CDR1 is SGHKS and CDR2 YYEKEE (reference sequence). The CDR3 consists of 15 residues. The CDR3 sequence: CASSQGTASNQPQHF. Here the CDR3 DNA reads TGTGCCAGCAGCCAAGGGACAGCCAGCAATCAGCCCCAGCATTTT.

This chain joins TRBV28 and TRBJ2-5; 15 positions agree with TRBD2. Germline CDR1 is MDHEN and CDR2 is SYDVKM. The CDR3 loop spans 16 amino acids. With V trimmed by 2 bases and J by 4 bases, 2 bases remained unmatched. The CDR3 nucleotides are TGTGCCAGCAGTTTAACGGGACTAGCGGGAGGAGAGACCCAGTACTTC. This encodes CASSLTGLAGGETQYF.

This clone was counted a few times. CDR3 residues: CASSPARNAEQYF. The CDR3 coding sequence is TGTGCCAGCTCACCGGCCCGAAACGCCGAGCAGTACTTC. This chain links TRBV18 with TRBJ2-7, with unresolved D. This CDR3 has 13 amino acids. Trimming pared 3 bases from V and 6 bases from J, leaving 12 bases between. CDR1 and CDR2 from the germline V gene are KGHSH and LQKENI.

The V call is TRBV6-1, the J call TRBJ1-2; TRBD1 agrees at 7 bases. Trimming took 1 base from V and 7 from J; bases not matched to a gene: 6. The CDR3 spans 14 residues. Germline V gene data show CDR1 as MNHNS and CDR2 as SASEGT. In DNA, the CDR3 is TGTGCCAGCAGTGAAGTTCTAGGGGGCGGTGGCTACACCTTC. This encodes CASSEVLGGGGYTF.

The chain employs TRBV29-1 and TRBJ2-2; a possible D gene is TRBD2 (5 bases). Deletions cut 7 bases from V and 2 bases from J, with 14 bases between. The CDR3 length is 14 residues. The germline CDR1 and CDR2 sequences are SQVTM and ANQGSEA. CDR3 region: CSATDFRNTGELFF. CDR3 DNA: TGCAGCGCCACGGACTTCCGTAACACCGGGGAGCTGTTTTTT.

V gene TRBV5-1 combines with J gene TRBJ2-1; 14 positions match TRBD2. Germline loops: CDR1 SGHRS, CDR2 YFSETQ. This CDR3 has 17 amino acids. V gave up 1 base and J gave up 8 bases; unmatched junction bases: 8. CDR3 protein: CASSLRSGTSGSDEQFF. For the CDR3, the DNA is TGCGCCAGCAGCTTGAGGTCCGGGACTAGCGGGAGTGATGAGCAGTTCTTC.

The chain recombines TRBV9 with TRBJ2-3; 7 bases fit TRBD2. Looked up from germline, CDR1 is SGDLS and CDR2 is YYNGEE. V shed 4 bases and J 2 bases; nucleotides not matched to a gene: 7. This CDR3 is 15 amino acids long. The CDR3 coding sequence is TGTGCCAGCAGCCCCCAGCGGGGCAACACAGATACGCAGTATTTT. Translating it yields CASSPQRGNTDTQYF.

The J gene is TRBJ1-2, the V gene TRBV5-1, with TRBD1 as a possible D gene (6 bases). V lost 0 bases and J 10 bases, leaving 16 bases between the germline ends. The CDR3 totals 14 residues. Per the germline V gene, CDR1 is SGHRS and CDR2 is YFSETQ. CDR3 amino acids: CASSLAEVGDIYTF. CDR3 nucleotide sequence: TGCGCCAGCAGCTTGGCCGAGGTGGGGGACATCTACACCTTC.

This chain links TRBV11-2 with TRBJ2-5; 15 nucleotides align to TRBD2. The CDR3 extends over 15 amino acids. Trimming took 4 bases from V and 4 from J; bases not matched to a gene: 1. The germline CDR1 and CDR2 sequences are SGHAT and FQNNGV. This chain's CDR3 is CASSSGLAGGETQYF. The CDR3 nucleotides are TGTGCCAGCAGCTCGGGACTAGCGGGGGGAGAGACCCAGTACTTC.

V usage is TRBV28 and J usage is TRBJ1-1, with unresolved D. The CDR3 extends over 13 amino acids. In germline, CDR1 is MDHEN, CDR2 SYDVKM. V was shortened by 2 bases and J by 1 base, with 5 bases between the two germline ends. CDR3 coding DNA: TGTGCCAGCAGTTTAGCGGGGAACACTGAAGCTTTCTTT. This translates into CASSLAGNTEAFF. The complete variable domain, with remaining parts taken from reference TRBV28 and TRBJ1-1, reads DVKVTQSSRYLVKRTGEKVFLECVQDMDHENMFWYRQDPGLGLRLIYFSYDVKMKEKGDIPEGYSVSREKKERFSLILESASTNQTSMYLCASSLAGNTEAFFGQGTRLTVV.

This clone appeared a few times. This sequence joins TRBV4-1 and TRBJ1-4; TRBD1 matches 8 bases. The CDR3 extends over 15 amino acids. Trimming took 2 bases from V and 5 from J; bases not matched to a gene: 4. CDR1 and CDR2 from the germline V gene are MGHRA and YSYEKL. The CDR3 sequence is CASSQTGTGNEKLFF. DNA for the CDR3: TGCGCCAGCAGCCAAACCGGGACAGGAAATGAAAAACTGTTTTTT.

The V call is TRBV10-2, the J call TRBJ2-7; perhaps TRBD2 as D (5 bases). The V and J ends lost 7 bases and 2 bases respectively, with 12 bases between them. The germline CDR1 and CDR2 sequences are WSHSY and SAAADI. This CDR3 spans 13 amino acids. CDR3 region: CASTPGSTYEQYF. For the CDR3, the DNA is TGCGCCAGCACCCCGGGGTCGACCTACGAGCAGTACTTC.

V and J are TRBV2 and TRBJ1-2; TRBD1 agrees at 9 bases. This CDR3 is built from 15 residues. Germline lookup yields CDR1 SNHLY and CDR2 FYNNEI. Trimming removed 6 bases from V and 0 bases from J; junction bases left unmatched: 5. CDR3 DNA: TGTGCCAGCAGCGGGACAGGGAGGTCTAACTATGGCTACACCTTC. Encoded protein: CASSGTGRSNYGYTF.

V usage is TRBV19 and J usage is TRBJ2-3; no definite D call. Germline V gene sequence: CDR1 LNHDA, CDR2 SQIVND (reference sequence). The CDR3 has 15 residues. Trimming stripped 3 bases from V and 0 bases from J, with 10 bases between. The DNA of the CDR3 is TGTGCCAGTAGTATCGGTAACGGTAGCACAGATACGCAGTATTTT. It encodes CASSIGNGSTDTQYF.

The gene calls are TRBV6-5 and TRBJ2-1; D ambiguous. The CDR3 consists of 13 residues. Germline V CDR1 and CDR2: MNHEY, SVGAGI. V lost 6 bases and J 7 bases, leaving 13 bases between the germline ends. The CDR3 DNA follows: TGTGCCAGCAGAAATCTCGCCGGGAATGAGCAGTTCTTC. It is translated as CASRNLAGNEQFF.

This clone was observed once. The chain uses TRBV7-9 and TRBJ1-2; TRBD1 is a possible D gene (6 bases). V lost 4 bases, J lost 11 bases, and 14 bases lay in between. Germline CDR1 SEHNR, CDR2 FQNEAQ (reference sequence). The length of the CDR3 is 12 residues. CDR3 loop: CASSSPRTAYTF. The CDR3 region has the DNA TGTGCCAGCAGCTCCCCCCGGACAGCGTACACCTTC.

This chain connects TRBV5-1 to TRBJ1-2; TRBD1 matches 7 bases. The CDR3 loop spans 15 amino acids. V lost 0 bases, J lost 0 bases, and 2 bases stayed unmatched. Germline loops: CDR1 SGHRS, CDR2 YFSETQ. The CDR3 loop is CASSLGDSANYGYTF. The CDR3, as DNA: TGCGCCAGCAGCTTGGGGGACAGTGCTAACTATGGCTACACCTTC.

The chain links TRBV20-1 to TRBJ2-7; TRBD2 is a possible D gene (5 bases). V lost 3 bases, J lost 3 bases, and 12 bases lay in between. The length of the CDR3 is 13 residues. CDR1 is DFQATT and CDR2 is SNEGSKA in the germline V gene (reference sequence). CDR3 protein: CSASPGSVYEQYF. The CDR3 nucleotides read TGCAGTGCTAGTCCTGGGAGCGTCTACGAGCAGTACTTC.

This chain joins TRBV28 and TRBJ2-5; 11 bases are shared with TRBD2. CDR3 length: 14 amino acids. Germline trimming cut 5 bases from V and 3 bases from J; bases unmatched to any gene: 2. In germline, CDR1 is MDHEN, CDR2 SYDVKM. CDR3 residues: CASSPGLAEETQYF. The DNA for the CDR3 is TGTGCCAGCAGTCCGGGACTAGCGGAAGAGACCCAGTACTTC.

The chain employs TRBV11-3 and TRBJ2-1; 12 positions agree with TRBD2. Germline CDR1 reads SGHNT; CDR2 reads YENEEA. V lost 5 bases and J lost 9; bases outside the gene matches: 8. The CDR3 has 15 residues. CDR3 protein: CASSMGLAGTGEQFF. CDR3 in DNA: TGTGCCAGCAGCATGGGACTAGCGGGTACAGGTGAGCAGTTCTTC.

There are a few counts of this clone. The chain joins TRBV7-3 to TRBJ2-2; no reliable D call. The CDR3 is 13 residues long. With 5 bases removed from V and 4 bases from J, the gap between germline ends came to 8 bases. CDR1 is SGHTA, CDR2 FQGTGA, per germline. For the CDR3, the DNA is TGTGCCAGCAGCCCCGGTGTCACCGGGGAGCTGTTTTTT. It specifies CASSPGVTGELFF.

The genes are TRBV19 and TRBJ2-1; 13 bases agree with TRBD2. The CDR3 extends over 17 amino acids. The junction had 10 bases not matched to a gene; V was cut back by 3 bases and J by 8 bases. Per the germline V gene, CDR1 is LNHDA and CDR2 is SQIVND (reference sequence). The CDR3 bases are TGTGCCAGTAGTATCGTAGGACTAGCGGGAGTCTTCCATGAGCAGTTCTTC. Translation gives CASSIVGLAGVFHEQFF.